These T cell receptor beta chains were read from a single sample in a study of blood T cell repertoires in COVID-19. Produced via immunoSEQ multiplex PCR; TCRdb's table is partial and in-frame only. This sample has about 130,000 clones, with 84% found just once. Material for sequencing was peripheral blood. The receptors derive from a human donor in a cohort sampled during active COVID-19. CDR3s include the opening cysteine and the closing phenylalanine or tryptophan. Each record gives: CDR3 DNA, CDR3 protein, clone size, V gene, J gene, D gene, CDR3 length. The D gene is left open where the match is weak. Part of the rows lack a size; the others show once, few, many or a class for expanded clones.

cdr3_nt: TGCGCCAGCAGCGATCAAGCGGGGGGCACAGATACGCAGTATTTT
cdr3_aa: CASSDQAGGTDTQYF
clone_size: NA
v_call: TRBV5-1
j_call: TRBJ2-3
d_call: TRBD2
cdr3_length: 15

cdr3_nt: TGTGCCATCACTGATAGTAACAATGAGCAGTTCTTC
cdr3_aa: CAITDSNNEQFF
clone_size: few
v_call: TRBV10-3
j_call: TRBJ2-1
d_call: NA
cdr3_length: 12

cdr3_nt: TGTGCCAGTAATGAAGCCACAGGGATCAACTATGGCTACACCTTC
cdr3_aa: CASNEATGINYGYTF
clone_size: NA
v_call: TRBV19
j_call: TRBJ1-2
d_call: NA
cdr3_length: 15

cdr3_nt: TGCAGCGGCACACTAGCGGGGACCACCGGGGAGCTGTTTTTT
cdr3_aa: CSGTLAGTTGELFF
clone_size: NA
v_call: TRBV29-1
j_call: TRBJ2-2
d_call: TRBD2
cdr3_length: 14

cdr3_nt: TGCAGTGCTAGTGGTCTAGCGGGGGGGCCGGGAGATACGCAGTATTTT
cdr3_aa: CSASGLAGGPGDTQYF
clone_size: NA
v_call: TRBV20-1
j_call: TRBJ2-3
d_call: TRBD2
cdr3_length: 16

cdr3_nt: TGCGCCAGCAGCATTGGATTGGGGGCCCAGGCCAAAAACATTCAGTACTTC
cdr3_aa: CASSIGLGAQAKNIQYF
clone_size: NA
v_call: TRBV5-1
j_call: TRBJ2-4
d_call: NA
cdr3_length: 17

cdr3_nt: TGTGCCAGCACCCGGGGGACTGCTCACACCGGGGAGCTGTTTTTT
cdr3_aa: CASTRGTAHTGELFF
clone_size: NA
v_call: TRBV13
j_call: TRBJ2-2
d_call: NA
cdr3_length: 15

cdr3_nt: TGTGCCAGCAGTGAAGGGGGGGAGACTAGTCGTTCTTACGAGCAGTACTTC
cdr3_aa: CASSEGGETSRSYEQYF
clone_size: NA
v_call: TRBV6-1
j_call: TRBJ2-7
d_call: NA
cdr3_length: 17

cdr3_nt: TGCGCCAGCAGCCAATACGACAGGGGGCTGGCTGAAGCTTTCTTT
cdr3_aa: CASSQYDRGLAEAFF
clone_size: few
v_call: TRBV4-1
j_call: TRBJ1-1
d_call: TRBD1
cdr3_length: 15

cdr3_nt: TGTGCTAGTGGTTTGGTATTAAGATCCGGGGGCTCCTATAATTCACCCCTCCACTTT
cdr3_aa: CASGLVLRSGGSYNSPLHF
clone_size: NA
v_call: TRBV12-5
j_call: TRBJ1-6
d_call: NA
cdr3_length: 19

cdr3_nt: TGTGCCAGTAGCCTCCACTCGGGAGACAGACCCTACGAGCAGTACTTC
cdr3_aa: CASSLHSGDRPYEQYF
clone_size: NA
v_call: TRBV19
j_call: TRBJ2-7
d_call: NA
cdr3_length: 16

cdr3_nt: TGTGCCAGCAGCTTAAAGCGTACTGGCTACACCTTC
cdr3_aa: CASSLKRTGYTF
clone_size: NA
v_call: TRBV5-6
j_call: TRBJ1-2
d_call: NA
cdr3_length: 12

cdr3_nt: TGTGCCAGCAGTGGTCGAAGTCGGGGCACTGAAGCTTTCTTT
cdr3_aa: CASSGRSRGTEAFF
clone_size: NA
v_call: TRBV6-6
j_call: TRBJ1-1
d_call: NA
cdr3_length: 14

cdr3_nt: TGCAGCGTTGTACTAGCGGGGGGGCATCTAGATACGCAGTATTTT
cdr3_aa: CSVVLAGGHLDTQYF
clone_size: NA
v_call: TRBV29-1
j_call: TRBJ2-3
d_call: TRBD2
cdr3_length: 15

cdr3_nt: TGTGCCAGCAAGCCGACAGGGGTAAATCAGCCCCAGCATTTT
cdr3_aa: CASKPTGVNQPQHF
clone_size: once
v_call: TRBV2
j_call: TRBJ1-5
d_call: TRBD1
cdr3_length: 14

cdr3_nt: TGCGCCAGCCAGGGAGACGCGGGGTTGACCGGGGAGCTGTTTTTT
cdr3_aa: CASQGDAGLTGELFF
clone_size: NA
v_call: TRBV5-1
j_call: TRBJ2-2
d_call: NA
cdr3_length: 15

cdr3_nt: TGTGCTAGTGGTGAGGGATTTCCTAGCACAGATACGCAGTATTTT
cdr3_aa: CASGEGFPSTDTQYF
clone_size: once
v_call: TRBV12-5
j_call: TRBJ2-3
d_call: NA
cdr3_length: 15

cdr3_nt: TGTGCCAGCAGCTTGGGGACTATTTACACAGATACGCAGTATTTT
cdr3_aa: CASSLGTIYTDTQYF
clone_size: NA
v_call: TRBV5-5
j_call: TRBJ2-3
d_call: NA
cdr3_length: 15

cdr3_nt: TGTGCCAGCAGCCAAGGGGGCCAGAACTATGGCTACACCTTC
cdr3_aa: CASSQGGQNYGYTF
clone_size: NA
v_call: TRBV4-2
j_call: TRBJ1-2
d_call: NA
cdr3_length: 14

cdr3_nt: TGTGCCAGCAGCTTTGCTGGGACAGCCCTCGGGGGCTACACCTTC
cdr3_aa: CASSFAGTALGGYTF
clone_size: NA
v_call: TRBV5-5
j_call: TRBJ1-2
d_call: TRBD1
cdr3_length: 15

cdr3_nt: TGTGCCAGCAGCTTAGCCGGAGCTAGCACAGATACGCAGTATTTT
cdr3_aa: CASSLAGASTDTQYF
clone_size: NA
v_call: TRBV11-3
j_call: TRBJ2-3
d_call: NA
cdr3_length: 15

cdr3_nt: TGTGCCAGCAGCTCGACCGGGACAGGGCCTTTGTCGGGTGAAAAACTGTTTTTT
cdr3_aa: CASSSTGTGPLSGEKLFF
clone_size: NA
v_call: TRBV3-1/TRBV3-2
j_call: TRBJ1-4
d_call: TRBD1
cdr3_length: 18

cdr3_nt: TGTGCCAGCAGTCAACAGATAAACACTGAAGCTTTCTTT
cdr3_aa: CASSQQINTEAFF
clone_size: NA
v_call: TRBV7-3
j_call: TRBJ1-1
d_call: NA
cdr3_length: 13

cdr3_nt: TGTGCCAGCAGTGACCTTTTCGGACAGGGGACGCAGTATTTT
cdr3_aa: CASSDLFGQGTQYF
clone_size: NA
v_call: TRBV25-1
j_call: TRBJ2-3
d_call: TRBD1
cdr3_length: 14

cdr3_nt: TGTGCCAGCAGCGAACGGGAAGCCGGGGGCTACACCTTC
cdr3_aa: CASSEREAGGYTF
clone_size: NA
v_call: TRBV7-8
j_call: TRBJ1-2
d_call: NA
cdr3_length: 13

cdr3_nt: TGTGCCAGCAGTCCAGCCAGGGCCTACTCTGGAAACACCATATATTTT
cdr3_aa: CASSPARAYSGNTIYF
clone_size: few
v_call: TRBV16
j_call: TRBJ1-3
d_call: NA
cdr3_length: 16

cdr3_nt: TGTGCCAGCAGCTTAGCCAGTAGCACAGATACGCAGTATTTT
cdr3_aa: CASSLASSTDTQYF
clone_size: NA
v_call: TRBV7-2
j_call: TRBJ2-3
d_call: NA
cdr3_length: 14

cdr3_nt: TGTGCCAGCAGTCGTCCAAGACAGGGGAACACTGAAGCTTTCTTT
cdr3_aa: CASSRPRQGNTEAFF
clone_size: NA
v_call: TRBV6-6
j_call: TRBJ1-1
d_call: TRBD1
cdr3_length: 15

cdr3_nt: TGTGCCAGCAGCTTGGGCGGGGGGAAAGAGACCCAGTACTTC
cdr3_aa: CASSLGGGKETQYF
clone_size: NA
v_call: TRBV5-4
j_call: TRBJ2-5
d_call: TRBD2
cdr3_length: 14

cdr3_nt: TGTGCCAGCAGTTACCGTCGGAGTGATATGAACACTGAAGCTTTCTTT
cdr3_aa: CASSYRRSDMNTEAFF
clone_size: NA
v_call: TRBV6-5
j_call: TRBJ1-1
d_call: NA
cdr3_length: 16

cdr3_nt: TGCAGCGTGGCCGGGAGTGCTAATCAGCCCCAGCATTTT
cdr3_aa: CSVAGSANQPQHF
clone_size: once
v_call: TRBV29-1
j_call: TRBJ1-5
d_call: NA
cdr3_length: 13

cdr3_nt: TGTGCCACCAGCAGAGGAATAGCGGGTTCACCCCTCCACTTT
cdr3_aa: CATSRGIAGSPLHF
clone_size: NA
v_call: TRBV15
j_call: TRBJ1-6
d_call: NA
cdr3_length: 14

cdr3_nt: TGTGCCAGTAGCTCGTCGACTTTTACAGAGACCCAGTACTTC
cdr3_aa: CASSSSTFTETQYF
clone_size: NA
v_call: TRBV19
j_call: TRBJ2-5
d_call: NA
cdr3_length: 14

cdr3_nt: TGTGCCAGATTACAGGGGGCTATGAACACTGAAGCTTTCTTT
cdr3_aa: CARLQGAMNTEAFF
clone_size: NA
v_call: TRBV2
j_call: TRBJ1-1
d_call: TRBD1
cdr3_length: 14

cdr3_nt: TGTGCCGTCTCGGGTCCTCAGGGGGAAAAACTGTTTTTT
cdr3_aa: CAVSGPQGEKLFF
clone_size: NA
v_call: TRBV10-3
j_call: TRBJ1-4
d_call: NA
cdr3_length: 13

cdr3_nt: TGTGCCAGCAGTTTATACAGGGGAAACGAGCAGTACTTC
cdr3_aa: CASSLYRGNEQYF
clone_size: NA
v_call: TRBV27
j_call: TRBJ2-7
d_call: TRBD1
cdr3_length: 13

cdr3_nt: TGTGCCAGCAGCTTGGATGCAGGGGGCGTATCTGTGGATGGCTACACCTTC
cdr3_aa: CASSLDAGGVSVDGYTF
clone_size: NA
v_call: TRBV5-5
j_call: TRBJ1-2
d_call: TRBD1
cdr3_length: 17

cdr3_nt: TGTGCCAGCAGTAGTACAAGAGGAAGAAATGAAAAACTGTTTTTT
cdr3_aa: CASSSTRGRNEKLFF
clone_size: NA
v_call: TRBV6-5
j_call: TRBJ1-4
d_call: NA
cdr3_length: 15

cdr3_nt: TGTGCCAGCAGCCAATTTACTAGCGGGAAAAATACCTACGAGCAGTACTTC
cdr3_aa: CASSQFTSGKNTYEQYF
clone_size: NA
v_call: TRBV4-2
j_call: TRBJ2-7
d_call: TRBD2
cdr3_length: 17

cdr3_nt: TGTGCCAGCAGCTTGTCGGGAAGAGATCAGCCCCAGCATTTT
cdr3_aa: CASSLSGRDQPQHF
clone_size: NA
v_call: TRBV11-1
j_call: TRBJ1-5
d_call: NA
cdr3_length: 14

cdr3_nt: TGTGCCAGCAGCGACAGGGAGACAAAAACCAAAAACATTCAGTACTTC
cdr3_aa: CASSDRETKTKNIQYF
clone_size: NA
v_call: TRBV21-1
j_call: TRBJ2-4
d_call: NA
cdr3_length: 16

cdr3_nt: TGTGCCTGGAGTGGAGTGGACGAGCAGTACTTC
cdr3_aa: CAWSGVDEQYF
clone_size: NA
v_call: TRBV30
j_call: TRBJ2-7
d_call: NA
cdr3_length: 11

cdr3_nt: TGTGCCAGCTCACCGACAGGGGGGACCCTCATTACGCAGTATTTT
cdr3_aa: CASSPTGGTLITQYF
clone_size: NA
v_call: TRBV18
j_call: TRBJ2-3
d_call: TRBD1
cdr3_length: 15

cdr3_nt: TGTGCCTCCGAGCGGACTGAAGCTTTCTTT
cdr3_aa: CASERTEAFF
clone_size: few
v_call: TRBV30
j_call: TRBJ1-1
d_call: NA
cdr3_length: 10

cdr3_nt: TGTGCCAGCAGTGAAATTATAGGGGGCTCCTATAATTCACCCCTCCACTTT
cdr3_aa: CASSEIIGGSYNSPLHF
clone_size: NA
v_call: TRBV2
j_call: TRBJ1-6
d_call: NA
cdr3_length: 17

cdr3_nt: TGTGCCAGCAAAGTAGCGGGGGCCTCCAATGAGCAGTTCTTC
cdr3_aa: CASKVAGASNEQFF
clone_size: NA
v_call: TRBV7-9
j_call: TRBJ2-1
d_call: TRBD2
cdr3_length: 14

cdr3_nt: TGCGCCAGCAGCCTCCGGGAGGGGACCTACGAGCAGTACTTC
cdr3_aa: CASSLREGTYEQYF
clone_size: NA
v_call: TRBV4-1
j_call: TRBJ2-7
d_call: TRBD2
cdr3_length: 14

cdr3_nt: TGTGCCAGCAGCCCAGGCAGAGAATATGGCTACACCTTC
cdr3_aa: CASSPGREYGYTF
clone_size: NA
v_call: TRBV7-2
j_call: TRBJ1-2
d_call: NA
cdr3_length: 13

cdr3_nt: TGTGCCAGTAGTTGGAGGGGGCGATCTGGCGAGCAGTACTTC
cdr3_aa: CASSWRGRSGEQYF
clone_size: NA
v_call: TRBV19
j_call: TRBJ2-7
d_call: NA
cdr3_length: 14

cdr3_nt: TGTGCCAGCAGCTTACCTAGCGGGGGGCCAAGGACCACCTACAATGAGCAGTTCTTC
cdr3_aa: CASSLPSGGPRTTYNEQFF
clone_size: NA
v_call: TRBV7-9
j_call: TRBJ2-1
d_call: TRBD2
cdr3_length: 19

cdr3_nt: TGTGCCAGCAGTGAAGGCGGCTCCTACGAGCAGTACTTC
cdr3_aa: CASSEGGSYEQYF
clone_size: NA
v_call: TRBV2
j_call: TRBJ2-7
d_call: NA
cdr3_length: 13

cdr3_nt: TGTGCCAGCAGCTTAAGGGACAGTACCCCAGGGAGCTATGGCTACACCTTC
cdr3_aa: CASSLRDSTPGSYGYTF
clone_size: few
v_call: TRBV11-3
j_call: TRBJ1-2
d_call: TRBD1
cdr3_length: 17

cdr3_nt: TGTGCCTGGAGTGTCCAAGGAGGTCACACTGAAGCTTTCTTT
cdr3_aa: CAWSVQGGHTEAFF
clone_size: NA
v_call: TRBV30
j_call: TRBJ1-1
d_call: NA
cdr3_length: 14